This T cell receptor (beta chain) was recorded in a study of identical twins (dated by TCRdb to the mid-2010s). The study in broad terms: To test whether fetal clonotypes persist, this study deep-sequenced TCR alpha and beta repertoires from monozygotic twins, from unrelated adults of various ages, and from cord blood. To rule out contamination, the twin experiments were replicated at different times with different library preparation protocols.

Receptor amplification or capture employed 5' RACE. Sequencing was performed on an Illumina HiSeq 2000. A universal primer binding site was introduced by template switching, and a unique molecular identifier was present in the final cDNA, enabling accurate counting of TCR cDNA molecules. First-strand cDNA for TCR alpha and beta chains was synthesized from specific primers in the conserved constant-segment region. To control for contamination, every cDNA library carried two barcodes: a SMART-Mk sample barcode plus Illumina barcodes. TruSeq adapter sequences and Illumina sample barcodes were added in two successive PCR steps. Sequencing of the TCR alpha and beta cDNA libraries was done on the Illumina HiSeq platform using custom primers. On the authors' methods: Unique molecular identifiers were extracted from raw reads with MiGEC, and CDR3 positions were determined with MiXCR. Recombination models were inferred per individual with the repgenHMM and IGoR tools using an EM algorithm. Shared clonotypes were analyzed with the tcR package in R, and sharing was normalized by the product of cloneset sizes. Out-of-frame nonproductive sequences were analyzed to study raw recombination free of thymic and clonal selection effects. TCRdb passed the public sequencing reads through fastp at Q25 and MiXCR, retaining productive beta sequences. Under each unique CDR3 protein, matching rows form one entry showing the most common genes and DNA. TCRdb's processing, not the authors' own work, is the source of the V and J calls. This sample has about 280,000 distinct CDR3 sequences in its table, and more than 6.5% of those were observed once. The top ten clonotypes cover 2% to 2.5% of the sample.

Every donor was a healthy Caucasian. The twin cohort consisted of three pairs of female monozygotic twins, all aged roughly 18 to 30 years. Using Miltenyi CD45RO+ enrichment and human naive T-cell isolation kits, memory (CD45RO+) and naive T cells were isolated from PBMC. This clonotype was seen only a few times. Which antigen it targets is not known. No base quality information exists; no much larger clone differs at one position. There are 15 amino acids in the CDR3, from cysteine to phenylalanine inclusive. The only DNA kept is the CDR3, 45 bases in frame from the first base. V is pared back by 0 bases and J by 0 bases, with 9 bases lying between the germline termini. Looking up the germline V gene yields CDR1 SQVTM and CDR2 ANQGSEA. Findings and caveats that apply to the study as a whole: Compared with coincidental sharing between unrelated individuals, out-of-frame TCR alpha sequences shared between twins had an excess of sequences with low generation probability. In monozygotic twins, out-of-frame TCR alpha sharing was systematically underestimated by recombination models, although the models agreed with sharing between unrelated individuals. In beta out-of-frame sequences, excess twin sharing was weaker, because having fewer shared sequences lowered the signal-to-noise ratio. Abundant cord blood beta clonotypes had fewer insertions, young adult naive repertoires showed a similar but weaker trend, and memory repertoires showed no such trend. Zero-insertion analyses could be partly confounded by invariant T cells such as MAIT and iNKT, though diverse VJ usage argued against such confounding for most clonotypes. Conclusions relied on cross-sectional statistical analysis, since the same donors could not be followed over many years.

In addition, the sample was reused for a study of yellow fever vaccine responses in identical twins. In that second paper, the authors write: According to the authors, in identical twins the way T cells responded to vaccination appeared partly convergent and partly personalized. Focusing on identical twins, the study followed the T cell clones that responded to the vaccine, and did so with precision.

Source material: memory (CD45RO+) T cells sorted from blood. Sample cell subset or site, as interpreted from the label and publication: CD45RO+ enriched T cells. The V and J segments used are TRBV29-1 and TRBJ1-3; confidence is insufficient to name the D gene. The sequence derives from a woman aged 18-29 years in good health. The CDR3: CSVEDRVPSGNTIYF. In nucleotide form, the sequence is TGCAGCGTTGAAGATCGCGTTCCCTCTGGAAACACCATATATTTT.